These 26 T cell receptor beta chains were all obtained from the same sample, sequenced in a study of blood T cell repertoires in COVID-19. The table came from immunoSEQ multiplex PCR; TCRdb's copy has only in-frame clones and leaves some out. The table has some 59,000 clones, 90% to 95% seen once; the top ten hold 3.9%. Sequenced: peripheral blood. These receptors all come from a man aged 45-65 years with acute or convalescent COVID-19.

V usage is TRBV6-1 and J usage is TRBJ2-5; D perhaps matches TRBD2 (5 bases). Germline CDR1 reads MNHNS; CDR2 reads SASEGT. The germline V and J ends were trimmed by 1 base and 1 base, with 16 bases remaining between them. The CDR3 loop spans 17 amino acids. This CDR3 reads CASSEGDLPSGQETQYF. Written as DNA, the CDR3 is TGTGCCAGCAGTGAAGGAGACCTCCCAAGCGGCCAAGAGACCCAGTACTTC.

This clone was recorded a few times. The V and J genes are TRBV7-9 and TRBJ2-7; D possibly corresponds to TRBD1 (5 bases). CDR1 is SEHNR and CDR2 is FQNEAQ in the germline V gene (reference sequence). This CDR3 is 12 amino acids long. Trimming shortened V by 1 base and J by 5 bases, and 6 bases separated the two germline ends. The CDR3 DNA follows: TGTGCCAGCAGCTTAGGCAGGGACGAGCAGTACTTC. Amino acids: CASSLGRDEQYF.

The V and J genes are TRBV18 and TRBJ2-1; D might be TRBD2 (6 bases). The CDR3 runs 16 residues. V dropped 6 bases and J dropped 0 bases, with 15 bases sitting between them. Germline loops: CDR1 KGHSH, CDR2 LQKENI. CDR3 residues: CASSRDFSGSYNEQFF. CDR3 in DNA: TGTGCCAGCTCTCGGGACTTCTCTGGCTCCTACAATGAGCAGTTCTTC.

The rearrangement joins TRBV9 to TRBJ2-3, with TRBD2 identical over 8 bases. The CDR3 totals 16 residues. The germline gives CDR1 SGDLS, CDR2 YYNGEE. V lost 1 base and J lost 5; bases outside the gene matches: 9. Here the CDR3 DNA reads TGTGCCAGCAGCGTAAGGGTAGGGGCGGGGGGAGATACGCAGTATTTT. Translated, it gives CASSVRVGAGGDTQYF.

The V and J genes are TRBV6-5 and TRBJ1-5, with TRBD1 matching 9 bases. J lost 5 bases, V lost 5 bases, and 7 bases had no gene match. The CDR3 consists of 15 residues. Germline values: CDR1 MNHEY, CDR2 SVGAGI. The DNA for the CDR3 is TGTGCCAGCAGTACCGGGACAGGGTTGGATCAGCCCCAGCATTTT. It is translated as CASSTGTGLDQPQHF.

The CDR3 sequence: CASSLGYRTYEQYF. CDR3 in DNA: TGTGCCAGCAGCTTGGGGTACAGGACCTACGAGCAGTACTTC. V gene TRBV5-5 combines with J gene TRBJ2-7; the D gene is possibly TRBD1 (5 bases). CDR3 length: 14 residues. The V and J ends lost 0 bases and 2 bases respectively, with 9 bases between them. Germline loops: CDR1 SGHKS, CDR2 YYEKEE (reference sequence).

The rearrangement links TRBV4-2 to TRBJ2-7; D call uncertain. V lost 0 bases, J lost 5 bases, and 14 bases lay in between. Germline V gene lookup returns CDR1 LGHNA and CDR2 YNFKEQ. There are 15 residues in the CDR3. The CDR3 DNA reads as TGTGCCAGCAGCCAAGATCATCGGGTAAGGAACGAGCAGTACTTC. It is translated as CASSQDHRVRNEQYF.

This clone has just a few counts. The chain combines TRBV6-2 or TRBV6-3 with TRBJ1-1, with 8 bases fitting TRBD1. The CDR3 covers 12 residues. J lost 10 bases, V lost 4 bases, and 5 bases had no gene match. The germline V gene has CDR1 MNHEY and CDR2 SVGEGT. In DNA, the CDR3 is TGTGCCAGCAGTTTGGACAGGGCAGGAGCTTTCTTT. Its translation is CASSLDRAGAFF.

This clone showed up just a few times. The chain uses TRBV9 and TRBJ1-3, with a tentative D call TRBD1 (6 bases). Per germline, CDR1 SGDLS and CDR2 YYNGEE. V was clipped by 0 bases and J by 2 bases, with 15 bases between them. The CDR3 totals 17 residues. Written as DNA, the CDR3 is TGTGCCAGCAGCGTAGCACAGGGAAATTCGCCTGGAAACACCATATATTTT. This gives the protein CASSVAQGNSPGNTIYF. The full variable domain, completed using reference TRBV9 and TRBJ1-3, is DSGVTQTPKHLITATGQRVTLRCSPRSGDLSVYWYQQSLDQGLQFLIQYYNGEERAKGNILERFSAQQFPDLHSELNLSSLELGDSALYFCASSVAQGNSPGNTIYFGEGSWLTVV.

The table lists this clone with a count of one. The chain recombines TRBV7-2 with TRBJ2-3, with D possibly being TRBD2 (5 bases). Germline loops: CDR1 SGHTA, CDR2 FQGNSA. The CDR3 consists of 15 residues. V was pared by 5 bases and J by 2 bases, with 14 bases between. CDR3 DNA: TGTGCCAGCAGCCCAGGAGGCTACCACACAGATACGCAGTATTTT. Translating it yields CASSPGGYHTDTQYF.

The CDR3 DNA sequence: TGTGCCAGCAGCGCAGGGCGTCGTAGCACAGATACGCAGTATTTT. This gives the protein CASSAGRRSTDTQYF. V and J are TRBV7-9 and TRBJ2-3, with D possibly being TRBD1 (5 bases). This CDR3 region has 15 residues. V dropped 5 bases and J dropped 0 bases, with 12 bases sitting between them. Germline assignment: CDR1 SEHNR and CDR2 FQNEAQ (reference sequence). Full variable domain (missing parts from reference TRBV7-9 and TRBJ2-3): DTGVSQNPRHKITKRGQNVTFRCDPISEHNRLYWYRQTLGQGPEFLTYFQNEAQLEKSRLLSDRFSAERPKGSFSTLEIQRTEQGDSAMYLCASSAGRRSTDTQYFGPGTRLTVL.

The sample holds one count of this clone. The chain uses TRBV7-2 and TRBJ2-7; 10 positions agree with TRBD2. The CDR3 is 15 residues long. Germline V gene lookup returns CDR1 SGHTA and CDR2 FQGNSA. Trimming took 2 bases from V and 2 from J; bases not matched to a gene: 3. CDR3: CASSLSTSGTYEQYF. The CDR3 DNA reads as TGTGCCAGCAGCTTATCAACTAGCGGGACCTACGAGCAGTACTTC.

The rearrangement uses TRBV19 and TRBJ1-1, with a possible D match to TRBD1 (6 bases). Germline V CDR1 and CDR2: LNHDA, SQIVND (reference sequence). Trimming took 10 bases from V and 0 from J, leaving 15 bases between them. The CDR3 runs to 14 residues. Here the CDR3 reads CATNPTGLNTEAFF. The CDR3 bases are TGTGCCACCAACCCGACAGGCCTGAACACTGAAGCTTTCTTT.

This CDR3 reads CASSPSDMNTEAFF. The CDR3 DNA sequence: TGTGCCAGCAGCCCCTCTGACATGAACACTGAAGCTTTCTTT. The chain couples TRBV7-2 to TRBJ1-1; D gene ambiguous. The V gene lost 5 bases and the J gene lost 0 bases, with 10 bases spanning the gap. CDR1 is SGHTA, CDR2 FQGNSA, per germline. The CDR3 totals 14 residues.

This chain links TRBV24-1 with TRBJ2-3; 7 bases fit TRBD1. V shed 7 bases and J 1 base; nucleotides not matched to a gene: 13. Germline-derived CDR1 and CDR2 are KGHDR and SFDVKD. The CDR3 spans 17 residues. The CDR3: CATSPPDRAWGTDTQYF. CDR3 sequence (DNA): TGTGCCACCAGCCCCCCCGACAGGGCTTGGGGCACAGATACGCAGTATTTT.

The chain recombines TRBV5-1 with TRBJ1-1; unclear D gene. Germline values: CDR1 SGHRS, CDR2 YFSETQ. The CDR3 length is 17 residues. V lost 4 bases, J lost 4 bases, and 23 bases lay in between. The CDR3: CASSHGTGNDRGTEAFF. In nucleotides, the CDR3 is TGCGCCAGCAGCCATGGAACGGGGAATGATCGTGGCACTGAAGCTTTCTTT.

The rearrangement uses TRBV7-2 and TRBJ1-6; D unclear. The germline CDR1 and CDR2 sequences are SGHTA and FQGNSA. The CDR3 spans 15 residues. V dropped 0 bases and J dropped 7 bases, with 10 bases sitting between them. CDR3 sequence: CASSLAGSQNSPLHF. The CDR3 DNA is TGTGCCAGCAGCTTAGCGGGCAGCCAAAATTCACCCCTCCACTTT.

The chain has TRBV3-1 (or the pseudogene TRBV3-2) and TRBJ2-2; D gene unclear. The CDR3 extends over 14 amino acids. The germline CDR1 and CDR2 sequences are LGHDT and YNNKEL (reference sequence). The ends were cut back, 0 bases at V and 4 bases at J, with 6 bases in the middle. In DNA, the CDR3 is TGTGCCAGCAGCCAAGATCGGTTCACCGGGGAGCTGTTTTTT. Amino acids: CASSQDRFTGELFF.

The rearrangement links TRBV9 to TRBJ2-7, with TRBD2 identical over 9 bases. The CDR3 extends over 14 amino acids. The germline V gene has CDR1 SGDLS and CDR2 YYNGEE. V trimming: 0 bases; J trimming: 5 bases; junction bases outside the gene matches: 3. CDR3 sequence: CASSVGLAADEQYF. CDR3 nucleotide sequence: TGTGCCAGCAGCGTAGGACTAGCGGCAGACGAGCAGTACTTC.

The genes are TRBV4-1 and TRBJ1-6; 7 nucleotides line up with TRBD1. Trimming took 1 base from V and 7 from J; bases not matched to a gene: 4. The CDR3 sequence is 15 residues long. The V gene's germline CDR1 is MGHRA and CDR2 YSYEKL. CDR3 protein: CASSQVPGGNSPLHF. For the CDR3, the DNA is TGCGCCAGCAGCCAAGTTCCAGGGGGGAATTCACCCCTCCACTTT.

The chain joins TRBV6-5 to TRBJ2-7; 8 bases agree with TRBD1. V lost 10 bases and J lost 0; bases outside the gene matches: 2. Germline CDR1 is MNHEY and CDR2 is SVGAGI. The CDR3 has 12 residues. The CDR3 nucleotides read TGTGCCACCACAGGGGGCTCCTACGAGCAGTACTTC. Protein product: CATTGGSYEQYF.

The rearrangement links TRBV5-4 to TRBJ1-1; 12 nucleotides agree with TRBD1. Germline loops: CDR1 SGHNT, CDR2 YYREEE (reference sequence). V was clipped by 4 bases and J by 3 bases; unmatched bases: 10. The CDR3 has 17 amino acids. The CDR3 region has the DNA TGTGCCAGCAGCCCCGGGACAGGGGGCGTGGAATACACTGAAGCTTTCTTT. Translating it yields CASSPGTGGVEYTEAFF.

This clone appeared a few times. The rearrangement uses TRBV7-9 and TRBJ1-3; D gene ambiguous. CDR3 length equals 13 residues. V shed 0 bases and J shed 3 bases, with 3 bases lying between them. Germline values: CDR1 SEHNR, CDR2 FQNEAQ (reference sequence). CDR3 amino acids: CASSLALGNTIYF. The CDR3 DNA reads TGTGCCAGCAGCTTAGCCCTTGGAAACACCATATATTTT.

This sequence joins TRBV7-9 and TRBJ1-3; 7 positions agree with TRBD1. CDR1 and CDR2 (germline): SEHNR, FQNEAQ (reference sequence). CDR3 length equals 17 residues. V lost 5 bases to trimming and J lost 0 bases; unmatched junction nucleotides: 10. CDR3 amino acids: CASSTAGTDFSGNTIYF. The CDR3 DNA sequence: TGTGCCAGCAGCACGGCCGGGACAGACTTCTCTGGAAACACCATATATTTT.

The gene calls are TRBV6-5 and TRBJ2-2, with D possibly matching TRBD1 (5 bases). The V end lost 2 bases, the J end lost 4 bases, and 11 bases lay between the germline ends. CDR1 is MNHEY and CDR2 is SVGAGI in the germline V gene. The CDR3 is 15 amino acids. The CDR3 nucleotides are TGTGCCAGCAGTTACGCCAGGGCGAGCACCGGGGAGCTGTTTTTT. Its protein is CASSYARASTGELFF.

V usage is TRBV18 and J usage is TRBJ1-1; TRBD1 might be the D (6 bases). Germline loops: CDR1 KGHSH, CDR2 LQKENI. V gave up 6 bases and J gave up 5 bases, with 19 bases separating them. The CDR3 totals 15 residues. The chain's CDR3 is CASSGGFGGLTEAFF. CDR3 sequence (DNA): TGTGCCAGCTCTGGAGGGTTCGGGGGGCTAACTGAAGCTTTCTTT.